This T cell receptor (beta chain) is drawn from a study of blood T cell repertoires in COVID-19 (dated by TCRdb to 2019 to 2021). Looking at the study overall: Collaborator samples came from the United States, Italy and Spain and covered acute and convalescent phases of COVID-19. The prospective study material was composed of cDNA or gDNA derived from T cells, B-cell-depleted T cells, or PBMCs. Deeply sampled blood TCRbeta repertoires from subjects exposed to, actively infected with, or recovered from COVID-19 were included in the dataset. The repertoires were released in a freely available public database meant as a resource for research on the immune response to SARS-CoV-2. The samples were drawn from the first 160 participants of the ongoing ImmuneRACE study and from some 1,300 subjects provided by 6 global collaborators. Nearly every sample came with metadata listing a de-identified subject ID, COVID-19 status, age in years and sex. Where available, HLA class I and class II types were taken from metadata supplied by the sample provider and were not determined by assay-based typing. Findings and caveats that apply to the study as a whole: How much clinical and demographic metadata was included differed by source and by participant, and the metadata was provided uncurated.

Collaborating institutions collected whole blood in K2EDTA tubes following their own protocols. For TCRbeta analysis, collaborators shipped samples as frozen whole blood, isolated PBMCs, or DNA extracted from either of those sample types. With respect to this clone: There is no known antigen for this receptor. No clone much larger than this one lies a single base away; base qualities are absent.

The germline V gene (reference sequence) supplies CDR1 LNHDA and CDR2 SQIVND. V is clipped by 9 bases and J by 4 bases, and the sequence between their germline boundaries is 12 bases long. Including the terminal cysteine and phenylalanine, the CDR3 comprises 12 residues. The DNA shown is the 36-base CDR3, in frame from base 1. TCRbeta CDR3 regions were amplified from genomic DNA by means of the immunoSEQ Assay, a bias-controlled multiplex PCR. On the authors' methods: The number of nucleated cells in each sample was estimated from the amplification of reference gene primers within the assay. Sequence reads were collapsed and filtered to measure the absolute abundance of every unique TCRbeta CDR3 rearrangement. Productive Simpson clonality was computed per sample as the square root of Simpson's diversity index over productive rearrangements. TCRdb obtained this table from immuneACCESS and retained in-frame rearrangements with V and J assigned. These tables miss some clones; where compared with another copy, unresolved V genes account for less than half of the shortfall, and the remainder is unexplained. The DNA gave D and trimming, while V, J and clone size come from that table. The sample table records some 210,000 clones; about 91% of these occur just once. The top ten constitute 1.2% of the sample.

This sequence uses TRBV19 and TRBJ1-1; TRBD1 is a possible D gene, resting on 6 matching bases. This TCR was recovered from a young man with acute or convalescent COVID-19. Sample: peripheral blood. The sequenced DNA is TGTGCCAGCCAACAGGGTATCACTGAAGCTTTCTTT. This gives the protein CASQQGITEAFF. Here the CDR3 is joined to the reference TRBV19 and TRBJ1-1 genes, and the full variable domain is: DGGITQSPKYLFRKEGQNVTLSCEQNLNHDAMYWYRQDPGQGLRLIYYSQIVNDFQKGDIAEGYSVSREKKESFPLTVTSAQKNPTAFYLCASQQGITEAFFGQGTRLTVV.